Presented here are 24 T cell receptor beta chains from one specimen sequenced in a study of blood T cell repertoires in COVID-19. Only in-frame clones appear in the TCRdb table, and some are missing; sequencing was by immunoSEQ multiplex PCR. Here the sample spans tens of thousands of clones, roughly 90% being singletons. The sample was peripheral blood. Receptor source: a human donor in a cohort sampled during active COVID-19.

This rearrangement joins TRBV23-1 to TRBJ2-1, with TRBD1 matching over 7 bases. TRBV23-1 is an open reading frame whose function is uncertain. Losses at the gene ends were 1 base for V and 8 bases for J; bases not matched to a gene: 17. The CDR3 is made up of 18 amino acids. In DNA, the CDR3 is TGCGCCAGCAGTCAATTTTCCGGCACGGGACAGAAGGTACATGAGCAGTTCTTC. This translates into CASSQFSGTGQKVHEQFF.

V is TRBV4-1 and J is TRBJ1-1, with 7 bases lining up with TRBD1. The germline CDR1 and CDR2 sequences are MGHRA and YSYEKL. The CDR3 runs to 13 residues. Trimming removed 0 bases from V and 7 bases from J; junction bases left unmatched: 2. The CDR3 loop is CASSQERDSEAFF. DNA for the CDR3: TGCGCCAGCAGCCAAGAGCGGGACAGTGAAGCTTTCTTT.

Only a few counts were recorded for this clone. The chain recombines TRBV4-2 with TRBJ1-1; TRBD1 aligns across 7 bases. Germline trimming cut 4 bases from V and 1 base from J; bases unmatched to any gene: 6. Germline V gene sequence: CDR1 LGHNA, CDR2 YNFKEQ. CDR3 length: 15 amino acids. The CDR3 region has the DNA TGTGCCAGCAGCCTACCAGGGGGGCAGAACACTGAAGCTTTCTTT. Amino acids: CASSLPGGQNTEAFF.

This clone appeared a single time. Other DNA sequences of this sample code for an identical CDR3. The CDR3 DNA follows: TGTGCCAGCAGCTTACCTCGAAGAGATTCAGGAGGCTACGAGCAGTACTTC. The encoded protein is CASSLPRRDSGGYEQYF. V is TRBV7-9 and J is TRBJ2-7, with D perhaps matching TRBD2 (5 bases). CDR3 length: 17 residues. CDR1 is SEHNR and CDR2 is FQNEAQ in the germline V gene (reference sequence). Trimming shortened V by 2 bases and J by 3 bases, and 20 bases separated the two germline ends.

Details on this clone: Additional DNA sequences in this sample encode the identical CDR3. The chain has TRBV11-3 and TRBJ2-1; a weak D match, TRBD2 (6 bases). Looked up from germline, CDR1 is SGHNT and CDR2 is YENEEA. The CDR3 has 16 amino acids. Trimming pared 2 bases from V and 2 bases from J, leaving 13 bases between. CDR3 in amino acids: CASSLNRGGTYNEQFF. CDR3 nucleotide sequence: TGTGCCAGCAGCTTAAACCGGGGAGGAACCTACAATGAGCAGTTCTTC.

This CDR3 reads CSVLSGRANNEQFF. Here the CDR3 DNA reads TGCAGCGTCTTGAGCGGGAGGGCCAACAATGAGCAGTTCTTC. V gene TRBV29-1 combines with J gene TRBJ2-1; TRBD2 matches at 10 bases. Germline CDR1 reads SQVTM; CDR2 reads ANQGSEA. V shed 6 bases, J shed 5 bases, and the junction held 7 bases outside the gene matches. The CDR3 contains 14 residues.

The V gene is TRBV9, the J gene TRBJ1-3; D is unclear. The CDR3 is made up of 15 amino acids. Germline V gene sequence: CDR1 SGDLS, CDR2 YYNGEE. V was pared by 4 bases and J by 2 bases, with 13 bases between. Here the CDR3 reads CASSLQSLAGNTIYF. CDR3 nucleotide sequence: TGTGCCAGCAGCCTGCAAAGCTTGGCTGGAAACACCATATATTTT.

The chain links TRBV9 to TRBJ1-2; 10 bases map to TRBD1. The CDR3 runs 18 residues. The junction had 13 bases not matched to a gene; V was cut back by 4 bases and J by 1 base. CDR1 and CDR2 (germline): SGDLS, YYNGEE. The CDR3 nucleotides read TGTGCCAGCAGCCAAACTACGACGACAGGGGGCTTTAACTATGGCTACACCTTC. Its protein product is CASSQTTTTGGFNYGYTF.

The genes are TRBV5-1 and TRBJ2-7; possibly TRBD1 for D (5 bases). The V end was cut by 0 bases, the J end by 7 bases, with 17 bases between. This CDR3 is 15 amino acids long. CDR1 is SGHRS and CDR2 is YFSETQ in the germline V gene. This CDR3 is CASSLARQGLGEQYF. CDR3 in DNA: TGCGCCAGCAGCTTGGCCCGGCAGGGTCTAGGAGAGCAGTACTTC. Variable domain in full (rest from reference TRBV5-1 and TRBJ2-7): KAGVTQTPRYLIKTRGQQVTLSCSPISGHRSVSWYQQTPGQGLQFLFEYFSETQRNKGNFPGRFSGRQFSNSRSEMNVSTLELGDSALYLCASSLARQGLGEQYFGPGTRLTVT.

This clone appeared a single time. The chain carries TRBV6-6 and TRBJ2-5, with 14 bases fitting TRBD2. Germline V gives CDR1 MNHNY, CDR2 SVGAGI (reference sequence). The V segment lost 6 bases and the J segment 4 bases; nucleotides outside the gene matches: 4. The CDR3 contains 15 residues. CDR3 sequence: CASRGLAGVRETQYF. The CDR3 DNA reads as TGTGCCAGCAGGGGACTAGCGGGAGTGCGAGAGACCCAGTACTTC.

V and J are TRBV7-3 and TRBJ1-6, with a weak D call TRBD1 (5 bases). The CDR3 length is 13 residues. Germline V gives CDR1 SGHTA, CDR2 FQGTGA. Trimming left V 5 bases short and J 9 bases short, with 11 bases between. The CDR3 DNA reads TGTGCCAGCAGCGCCCAGGGAAGTTCACCCCTCCACTTT. It yields the protein CASSAQGSSPLHF.

V gene TRBV28 combines with J gene TRBJ2-1; 7 positions match TRBD1. The germline V gene encodes CDR1 MDHEN and CDR2 SYDVKM. The CDR3 length is 15 residues. The V gene end was trimmed by 5 bases and the J gene end by 3 bases; junction bases not matched to a gene: 7. CDR3 sequence reads: CASSPRGQFYNEQFF. The CDR3 bases are TGTGCCAGCAGTCCCCGGGGACAGTTCTACAATGAGCAGTTCTTC.

Only a few counts were recorded for this clone. V usage is TRBV7-9 and J usage is TRBJ2-2; D remains ambiguous. V was trimmed by 3 bases and J by 6 bases, leaving 8 bases between them. This CDR3 has 13 residues. Germline-derived CDR1 and CDR2 are SEHNR and FQNEAQ (reference sequence). CDR3: CASSFAGSGELFF. The CDR3, as DNA: TGTGCCAGCAGCTTTGCCGGGTCCGGGGAGCTGTTTTTT.

V is TRBV15 and J is TRBJ1-6; maybe TRBD1 (6 bases). V gave up 4 bases and J gave up 7 bases, with 8 bases separating them. This CDR3 has 13 amino acids. Looked up from germline, CDR1 is LNHNV and CDR2 is YYDKDF (reference sequence). The CDR3 DNA reads as TGTGCCACCAGCAACAGGGTCAATTCACCCCTCCACTTT. Translating it yields CATSNRVNSPLHF.

This rearrangement joins TRBV30 to TRBJ1-5; possible D gene TRBD1, 5 bases. Between the trimmed V and J ends, which lost 0 bases and 7 bases, there was a span of 10 bases. The CDR3 contains 13 residues. Germline-derived CDR1 and CDR2 are GTSNPN and SVGIG (reference sequence). The CDR3 protein is CAWSVSRAQPQHF. Written as DNA, the CDR3 is TGTGCCTGGAGTGTGTCCAGGGCCCAGCCCCAGCATTTT. The whole variable domain, remainder taken from reference TRBV30 and TRBJ1-5, is SQTIHQWPATLVQPVGSPLSLECTVEGTSNPNLYWYRQAAGRGLQLLFYSVGIGQISSEVPQNLSASRPQDRQFILSSKKLLLSDSGFYLCAWSVSRAQPQHFGDGTRLSIL.

The chain recombines TRBV7-2 with TRBJ1-2; 8 bases are shared with TRBD1. The CDR3 covers 16 residues. From germline, CDR1 is SGHTA and CDR2 FQGNSA. J was trimmed by 1 base and V by 0 bases; bases with no gene match: 4. In DNA form, the CDR3 reads TGTGCCAGCAGCTTAGCCACGGGACAGGTTAACTATGGCTACACCTTC. Protein product: CASSLATGQVNYGYTF.

V usage is TRBV28 and J usage is TRBJ1-4; weak D call: TRBD1 (5 bases). There are 14 residues in the CDR3. V shed 6 bases and J shed 2 bases, with 10 bases lying between them. Germline CDR1 reads MDHEN; CDR2 reads SYDVKM. The CDR3: CASSTDSTNEKLFF. The CDR3 DNA follows: TGTGCCAGCAGCACCGACAGCACTAATGAAAAACTGTTTTTT.

The genes are TRBV6-5 and TRBJ2-7; weak D call: TRBD1 (6 bases). V was shortened by 2 bases and J by 7 bases, with 15 bases between the two germline ends. In germline, CDR1 is MNHEY, CDR2 SVGAGI. CDR3 length: 14 residues. The CDR3 nucleotides are TGTGCCAGCAGTTACGGCAGGGGAGAGGGAGAGCAGTACTTC. Translating gives CASSYGRGEGEQYF.

The V and J genes are TRBV4-1 and TRBJ2-5, with 11 bases aligning to TRBD2. This CDR3 region has 19 residues. Germline V gives CDR1 MGHRA, CDR2 YSYEKL. Trimming removed 0 bases from V and 4 bases from J; junction bases left unmatched: 13. The CDR3 region has the DNA TGCGCCAGCAGCCAAGATCAAAGATGGCTAGCGGGAGGTAGAGAGACCCAGTACTTC. This sequence encodes CASSQDQRWLAGGRETQYF.

The V and J genes are TRBV7-3 and TRBJ1-1; 7 bases fit TRBD1. CDR1 and CDR2 (germline): SGHTA, FQGTGA. V was pared by 6 bases and J by 0 bases, with 7 bases of the junction left unmatched. There are 15 residues in the CDR3. CDR3 in amino acids: CASSPRTGMNTEAFF. CDR3 nucleotide sequence: TGTGCCAGCAGTCCCCGGACAGGAATGAACACTGAAGCTTTCTTT.

The V call is TRBV10-3, the J call TRBJ2-1; 7 bases are shared with TRBD2. The CDR3 is 14 residues long. Germline-derived CDR1 and CDR2 are ENHRY and SYGVKD. The V and J ends lost 11 bases and 5 bases, in that order; junction bases with no gene match: 12. For the CDR3, the DNA is TGTGCCTCAAGGGCGCTAGCGGTAAACAATGAGCAGTTCTTC. Translation: CASRALAVNNEQFF.

This clone was found once. The V gene is TRBV27, the J gene TRBJ2-7; D perhaps matches TRBD1 (6 bases). CDR1 and CDR2 (germline): MNHEY, SMNVEV (reference sequence). V was trimmed by 5 bases and J by 9 bases, leaving 17 bases between them. This CDR3 contains 13 residues. The CDR3 loop is CASSRPGVGWQYF. Here the CDR3 DNA reads TGTGCCAGCAGTCGACCAGGGGTCGGATGGCAGTACTTC.

The chain couples TRBV7-2 to TRBJ2-7; 10 bases match TRBD2. The V and J ends lost 5 bases and 5 bases, in that order; junction bases with no gene match: 9. Per the germline V gene, CDR1 is SGHTA and CDR2 is FQGNSA. This CDR3 spans 15 amino acids. CDR3 in amino acids: CASSRPGTSVNEQYF. DNA of the CDR3: TGTGCCAGCAGCAGACCCGGGACTAGCGTTAACGAGCAGTACTTC.

V and J are TRBV5-1 and TRBJ1-6, with D unclear. From germline, CDR1 is SGHRS and CDR2 YFSETQ. This CDR3 has 16 amino acids. V lost 0 bases, J lost 4 bases, and 11 bases lay in between. In nucleotides, the CDR3 is TGCGCCAGCAGCTTGGGGCAGGAGGCGTATAATTCACCCCTCCACTTT. This encodes CASSLGQEAYNSPLHF.